These 23 T cell receptor beta chains were sequenced from one sample in a study of cytomegalovirus exposure and HLA in healthy donors. Some clones are missing from TCRdb's copy, which holds only in-frame ones; the method was immunoSEQ multiplex PCR. The table records a few hundred thousand clones, about 93% of them present only once. Sequenced material: PBMCs. The receptor set was obtained from a young woman in good health and CMV-seronegative.

This clone occurred once. The rearrangement links TRBV6-5 to TRBJ1-1; TRBD1 aligns across 11 bases. The CDR3 is 15 residues long. The V gene end was trimmed by 2 bases and the J gene end by 5 bases; junction bases not matched to a gene: 4. CDR1 is MNHEY and CDR2 is SVGAGI in the germline V gene. The CDR3 here is CASSYHGTGGTEAFF. In nucleotides, the CDR3 is TGTGCCAGCAGTTACCACGGGACAGGGGGTACTGAAGCTTTCTTT.

This sequence joins TRBV7-2 and TRBJ1-2, with D perhaps matching TRBD1 (5 bases). V shed 1 base and J shed 5 bases, with 17 bases lying between them. The CDR3 contains 16 residues. CDR1 and CDR2 (germline): SGHTA, FQGNSA. This CDR3 is CASSLVGQGVGYGYTF. The CDR3 DNA follows: TGTGCCAGCAGCTTAGTCGGGCAGGGTGTGGGGTATGGCTACACCTTC.

V usage is TRBV30 and J usage is TRBJ2-1; TRBD2 aligns across 11 bases. J gave up 6 bases and V 3 bases, and 7 bases lay outside the gene matches. The length of the CDR3 is 15 residues. Germline CDR1 is GTSNPN and CDR2 is SVGIG (reference sequence). In DNA, the CDR3 is TGTGCCTGGAGCCGACTAGCGGGAAGGGTCAATGAGCAGTTCTTC. As protein: CAWSRLAGRVNEQFF.

The rearrangement links TRBV5-1 to TRBJ1-1; D is undetermined. Between the trimmed V and J ends, which lost 0 bases and 7 bases, there was a span of 13 bases. Looked up from germline, CDR1 is SGHRS and CDR2 is YFSETQ. CDR3 length: 14 amino acids. CDR3 amino acids: CASSLVAGDNEAFF. The CDR3 region has the DNA TGCGCCAGCAGCTTGGTCGCCGGGGATAATGAAGCTTTCTTT. The full variable domain, completed using reference TRBV5-1 and TRBJ1-1, is KAGVTQTPRYLIKTRGQQVTLSCSPISGHRSVSWYQQTPGQGLQFLFEYFSETQRNKGNFPGRFSGRQFSNSRSEMNVSTLELGDSALYLCASSLVAGDNEAFFGQGTRLTVV.

The chain uses TRBV10-3 and TRBJ1-1, with D possibly being TRBD1 (6 bases). CDR3 length: 14 amino acids. CDR1 is ENHRY and CDR2 is SYGVKD in the germline V gene. Trimming stripped 1 base from V and 3 bases from J, with 9 bases between. CDR3 sequence: CAISEFYRDTEAFF. CDR3 nucleotide sequence: TGTGCCATCAGTGAGTTTTACAGGGACACTGAAGCTTTCTTT.

The chain uses TRBV10-3 and TRBJ1-4, with 7 bases that match TRBD1. Germline V gene data show CDR1 as ENHRY and CDR2 as SYGVKD. CDR3 length: 14 residues. With 2 bases clipped from V and 8 bases from J, the junction kept 5 bases outside the gene matches. The CDR3 nucleotides are TGTGCCATCAGTGAGGACAGGGCAAAGGAAAAACTGTTTTTT. Protein product: CAISEDRAKEKLFF.

The V gene is TRBV28, the J gene TRBJ1-1; 7 nucleotides agree with TRBD1. The CDR3 has 17 amino acids. Germline loops: CDR1 MDHEN, CDR2 SYDVKM. V lost 5 bases and J lost 5; bases outside the gene matches: 17. As DNA, the CDR3 is TGTGCCAGCAGTGCCACCTTCATAGAGGACAGGCGGACTGAAGCTTTCTTT. Translated, it gives CASSATFIEDRRTEAFF.

The chain combines TRBV10-1 with TRBJ2-1; D perhaps matches TRBD1 (5 bases). The CDR3 contains 15 residues. Between the trimmed V and J ends, which lost 0 bases and 6 bases, there was a span of 12 bases. The germline CDR1 and CDR2 sequences are WNHNN and SYGVQD (reference sequence). The DNA of the CDR3 is TGCGCCAGCAGTGAGTCGCTAGGACATCCCAATGAGCAGTTCTTC. Its protein product is CASSESLGHPNEQFF.

The rearrangement links TRBV19 to TRBJ2-1; 9 nucleotides agree with TRBD2. Germline V gene data show CDR1 as LNHDA and CDR2 as SQIVND (reference sequence). The ends lost 6 bases at V and 3 bases at J; junction bases unmatched: 6. The CDR3 length is 15 residues. The CDR3 reads CASRSAGGGYNEQFF. CDR3 coding DNA: TGTGCCAGTAGGTCGGCGGGAGGGGGCTACAATGAGCAGTTCTTC.

The chain couples TRBV11-2 to TRBJ2-2; 7 bases are a match to TRBD1. The CDR3 is made up of 17 amino acids. CDR1 and CDR2 from the germline V gene are SGHAT and FQNNGV. Trimming cost V 6 bases and J 1 base; bases outside gene matches: 11. CDR3 bases: TGTGCCAGCAGTACAGGGGCGGGTAGACTGAACACCGGGGAGCTGTTTTTT. Residues: CASSTGAGRLNTGELFF.

This clone was observed once. The genes are TRBV28 and TRBJ1-1, with D perhaps TRBD1 (6 bases). CDR1 is MDHEN and CDR2 is SYDVKM in the germline V gene. V shed 10 bases and J shed 1 base, with 25 bases lying between them. This CDR3 contains 17 residues. DNA for the CDR3: TGTGCCACCTGTGGATACACAGGGAAGCTTAAGAACACTGAAGCTTTCTTT. It translates to CATCGYTGKLKNTEAFF. The complete variable domain, with remaining parts taken from reference TRBV28 and TRBJ1-1, reads DVKVTQSSRYLVKRTGEKVFLECVQDMDHENMFWYRQDPGLGLRLIYFSYDVKMKEKGDIPEGYSVSREKKERFSLILESASTNQTSMYLCATCGYTGKLKNTEAFFGQGTRLTVV.

This chain uses TRBV30 with TRBJ1-4; D is unclear. Per germline, CDR1 GTSNPN and CDR2 SVGIG (reference sequence). This CDR3 region has 14 residues. The V gene lost 2 bases and the J gene lost 3 bases, with 10 bases spanning the gap. The CDR3 bases are TGTGCCTGGAGTTCTCCCGTTTCTAATGAAAAACTGTTTTTT. The encoded protein is CAWSSPVSNEKLFF.

The chain is built from TRBV6-5 and TRBJ1-1; weak D call: TRBD1 (5 bases). There are 13 residues in the CDR3. V was cut by 5 bases and J by 5 bases, with 12 bases left in between. The germline CDR1 and CDR2 sequences are MNHEY and SVGAGI. The CDR3 protein is CASSPSQGTEAFF. Here the CDR3 DNA reads TGTGCCAGCAGTCCCTCGCAGGGAACTGAAGCTTTCTTT.

The rearrangement uses TRBV7-2 and TRBJ2-6; D might be TRBD2 (6 bases). Germline CDR1 is SGHTA and CDR2 is FQGNSA. The CDR3 runs to 17 residues. The V and J ends lost 4 bases and 0 bases respectively, with 13 bases between them. Here the CDR3 reads CASSSPLAPSGANVLTF. The DNA of the CDR3 is TGTGCCAGCAGCTCCCCACTAGCTCCCTCTGGGGCCAACGTCCTGACTTTC.

The chain links TRBV4-1 to TRBJ2-5; TRBD2 might be the D (6 bases). V lost 1 base and J 5 bases, leaving 14 bases between the germline ends. CDR1 and CDR2 from the germline V gene are MGHRA and YSYEKL. The CDR3 spans 15 residues. The CDR3 region has the DNA TGCGCCAGCAGCCAAGGCCCGGGAGTCCCCGAGACCCAGTACTTC. Translated, it gives CASSQGPGVPETQYF.

Notes on this clone: The same CDR3 arises from other DNA sequences in this sample as well. The rearrangement joins TRBV19 to TRBJ1-2; 7 bases match TRBD1. The J segment lost 3 bases and the V segment lost 6 bases, leaving 4 bases of the junction unmatched. Germline values: CDR1 LNHDA, CDR2 SQIVND (reference sequence). The CDR3 is 13 amino acids. This CDR3 is CASSLDRDYGYTF. In nucleotides, the CDR3 is TGTGCCAGTAGCCTAGACAGGGACTATGGCTACACCTTC. Based on the CDR3 plus reference TRBV19 and TRBJ1-2, the full variable domain is DGGITQSPKYLFRKEGQNVTLSCEQNLNHDAMYWYRQDPGQGLRLIYYSQIVNDFQKGDIAEGYSVSREKKESFPLTVTSAQKNPTAFYLCASSLDRDYGYTFGSGTRLTVV.

A note on this clone: At one end, the junction sequence differs from germline, possibly due to a read error. The chain joins TRBV28 to TRBJ1-4, with a weak D call TRBD1 (5 bases). This CDR3 has 12 amino acids. Germline V gives CDR1 MDHEN, CDR2 SYDVKM. The CDR3 here is CASSFGWEGPVF. The CDR3 DNA is TGTGCCAGCAGTTTTGGGTGGGAGGGACCGGTCTTT. The entire variable domain, with the rest obtained from reference TRBV28 and TRBJ1-4, is as follows: DVKVTQSSRYLVKRTGEKVFLECVQDMDHENMFWYRQDPGLGLRLIYFSYDVKMKEKGDIPEGYSVSREKKERFSLILESASTNQTSMYLCASSFGWEGPVFGSGTQLSVL.

This rearrangement joins TRBV27 to TRBJ2-3; tentative D call: TRBD1 (5 bases). The CDR3 runs to 14 residues. Germline values: CDR1 MNHEY, CDR2 SMNVEV (reference sequence). Trimming took 6 bases from V and 2 from J, leaving 12 bases between them. The CDR3 loop reads CASSYLQDTDTQYF. The CDR3 region has the DNA TGTGCCAGCAGCTACCTACAGGACACAGATACGCAGTATTTT.

V usage is TRBV5-1 and J usage is TRBJ2-1, with 9 bases matching TRBD1. V was clipped by 4 bases and J by 5 bases; unmatched bases: 10. CDR1 SGHRS and CDR2 YFSETQ come from the germline V gene. The CDR3 extends over 16 amino acids. CDR3 bases: TGCGCCAGCAGCGCAACCCCGGGACAGGGTCACAATGAGCAGTTCTTC. This translates into CASSATPGQGHNEQFF.

This clone appeared once. V and J are TRBV5-1 and TRBJ2-7, with D tentatively TRBD1 (6 bases). This CDR3 has 13 amino acids. CDR1 is SGHRS and CDR2 is YFSETQ in the germline V gene. The ends were cut back, 3 bases at V and 11 bases at J, with 18 bases in the middle. The CDR3 spells CASSSTGQSSEYF. The CDR3 DNA follows: TGCGCCAGCAGCTCCACCGGACAGAGCTCGGAGTACTTC.

The chain combines TRBV5-4 with TRBJ2-1, with 8 bases lining up with TRBD2. The germline V gene encodes CDR1 SGHNT and CDR2 YYREEE (reference sequence). The J segment lost 7 bases and the V segment lost 3 bases, leaving 12 bases of the junction unmatched. The CDR3 length is 16 residues. CDR3 coding DNA: TGTGCCAGCAGCTCTCTACTAGCGGAGGCGGGGAATGAGCAGTTCTTC. Its protein is CASSSLLAEAGNEQFF.

To note about this clone: The same CDR3 is also encoded by other DNA sequences in this sample. The chain uses TRBV5-1 and TRBJ1-4, with 7 bases matching TRBD1. Germline V CDR1 and CDR2: SGHRS, YFSETQ. V lost 4 bases to trimming and J lost 4 bases; unmatched junction nucleotides: 4. This CDR3 spans 14 amino acids. The CDR3 here is CASSPTGINEKLFF. CDR3 nucleotides: TGCGCCAGCAGCCCGACAGGGATTAATGAAAAACTGTTTTTT.

The rearrangement links TRBV7-8 to TRBJ1-2; D is possibly TRBD1 (5 bases). This CDR3 has 16 amino acids. Trimming stripped 5 bases from V and 6 bases from J, with 22 bases between. CDR1 SGHVS and CDR2 FQNEAQ come from the germline V gene. The CDR3: CASSISQEPYRNGYTF. In DNA, the CDR3 is TGTGCCAGCAGCATCTCACAGGAGCCTTATAGGAATGGCTACACCTTC.